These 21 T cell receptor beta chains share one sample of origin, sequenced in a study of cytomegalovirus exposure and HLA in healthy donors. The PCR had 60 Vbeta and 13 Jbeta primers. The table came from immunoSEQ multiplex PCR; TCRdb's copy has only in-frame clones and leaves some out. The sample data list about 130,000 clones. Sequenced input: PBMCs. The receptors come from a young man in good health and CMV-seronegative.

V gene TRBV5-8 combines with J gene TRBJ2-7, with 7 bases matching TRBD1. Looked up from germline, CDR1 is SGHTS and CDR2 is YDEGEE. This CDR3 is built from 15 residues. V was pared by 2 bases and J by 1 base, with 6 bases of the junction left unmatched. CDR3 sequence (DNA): TGTGCCAGCAGCTTCTTGGACAGGAAATCCTACGAGCAGTACTTC. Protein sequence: CASSFLDRKSYEQYF.

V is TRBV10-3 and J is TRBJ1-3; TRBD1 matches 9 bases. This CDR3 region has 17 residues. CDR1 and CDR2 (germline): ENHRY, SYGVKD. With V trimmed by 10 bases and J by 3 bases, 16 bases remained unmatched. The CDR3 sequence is CATRDRDSSGDGNTIYF. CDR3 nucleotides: TGTGCCACCCGGGACAGGGATTCTAGTGGTGATGGAAACACCATATATTTT.

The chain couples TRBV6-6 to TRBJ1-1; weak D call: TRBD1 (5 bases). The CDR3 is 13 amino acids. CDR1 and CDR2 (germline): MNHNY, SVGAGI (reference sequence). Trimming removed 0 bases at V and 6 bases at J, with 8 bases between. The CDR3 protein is CASSYSMGPEAFF. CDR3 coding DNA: TGTGCCAGCAGTTACTCGATGGGGCCTGAAGCTTTCTTT.

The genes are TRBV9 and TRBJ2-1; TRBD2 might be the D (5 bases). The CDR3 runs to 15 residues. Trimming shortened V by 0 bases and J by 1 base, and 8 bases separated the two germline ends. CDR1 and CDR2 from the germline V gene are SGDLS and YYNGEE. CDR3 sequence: CASSVVSGSYNEQFF. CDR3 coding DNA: TGTGCCAGCAGCGTAGTAAGCGGATCCTACAATGAGCAGTTCTTC. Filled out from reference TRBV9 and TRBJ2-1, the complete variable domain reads DSGVTQTPKHLITATGQRVTLRCSPRSGDLSVYWYQQSLDQGLQFLIQYYNGEERAKGNILERFSAQQFPDLHSELNLSSLELGDSALYFCASSVVSGSYNEQFFGPGTRLTVL.

The CDR3 loop is CASDGGAGNEQFF. Here the CDR3 DNA reads TGTGCCAGCGATGGCGGGGCCGGGAATGAGCAGTTCTTC. This chain connects TRBV2 to TRBJ2-1; D perhaps matches TRBD2 (6 bases). CDR1 and CDR2 from the germline V gene are SNHLY and FYNNEI. This CDR3 contains 13 residues. V was cut by 8 bases and J by 7 bases, with 15 bases left in between.

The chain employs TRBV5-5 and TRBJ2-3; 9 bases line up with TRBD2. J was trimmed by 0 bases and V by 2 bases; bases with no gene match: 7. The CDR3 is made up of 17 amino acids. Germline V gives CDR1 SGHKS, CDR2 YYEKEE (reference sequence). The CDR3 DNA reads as TGTGCCAGCAGCTTTGGTAGCGGGGGCCTTAGCACAGATACGCAGTATTTT. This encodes CASSFGSGGLSTDTQYF.

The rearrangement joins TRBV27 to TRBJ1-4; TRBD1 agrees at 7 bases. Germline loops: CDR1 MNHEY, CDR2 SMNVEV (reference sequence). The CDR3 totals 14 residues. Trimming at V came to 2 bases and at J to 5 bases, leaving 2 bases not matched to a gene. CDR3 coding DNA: TGTGCCAGCAGTTTAACAGGGGACAATGAAAAACTGTTTTTT. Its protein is CASSLTGDNEKLFF.

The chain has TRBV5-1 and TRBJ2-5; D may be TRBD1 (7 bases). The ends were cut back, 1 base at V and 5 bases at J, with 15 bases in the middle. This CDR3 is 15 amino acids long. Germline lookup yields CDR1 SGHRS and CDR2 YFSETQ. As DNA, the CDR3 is TGCGCCAGCAGCTTGTCGCCAGGGGGGTCGGAGACCCAGTACTTC. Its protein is CASSLSPGGSETQYF.

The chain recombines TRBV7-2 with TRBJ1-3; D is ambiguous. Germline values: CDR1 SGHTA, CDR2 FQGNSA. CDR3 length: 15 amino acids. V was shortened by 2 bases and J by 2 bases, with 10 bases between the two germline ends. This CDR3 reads CASSLLSGAGNTIYF. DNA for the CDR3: TGTGCCAGCAGCTTACTCTCCGGGGCTGGAAACACCATATATTTT.

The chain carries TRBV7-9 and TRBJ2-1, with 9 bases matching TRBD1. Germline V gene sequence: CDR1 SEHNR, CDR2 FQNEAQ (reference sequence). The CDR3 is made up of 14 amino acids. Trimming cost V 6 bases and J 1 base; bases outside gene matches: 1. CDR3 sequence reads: CASRQGASYNEQFF. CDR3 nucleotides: TGTGCCAGCAGACAGGGGGCTTCCTACAATGAGCAGTTCTTC.

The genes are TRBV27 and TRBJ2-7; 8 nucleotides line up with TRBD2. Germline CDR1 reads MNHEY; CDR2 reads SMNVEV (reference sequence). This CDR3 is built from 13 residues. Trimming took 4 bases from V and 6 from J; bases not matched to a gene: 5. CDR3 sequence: CASSSPGGSEQYF. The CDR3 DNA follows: TGTGCCAGCAGTTCCCCGGGGGGGAGCGAGCAGTACTTC.

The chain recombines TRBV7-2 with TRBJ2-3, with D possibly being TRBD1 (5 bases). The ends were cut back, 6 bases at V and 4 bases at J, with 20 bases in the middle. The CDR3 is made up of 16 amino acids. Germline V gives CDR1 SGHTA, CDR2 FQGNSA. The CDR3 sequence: CASRPGWGAIPDTQYF. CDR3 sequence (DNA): TGTGCCAGCAGACCCGGTTGGGGCGCTATCCCAGATACGCAGTATTTT.

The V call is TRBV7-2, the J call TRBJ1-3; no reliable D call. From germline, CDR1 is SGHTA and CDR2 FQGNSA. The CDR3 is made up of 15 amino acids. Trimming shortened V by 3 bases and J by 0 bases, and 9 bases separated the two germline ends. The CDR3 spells CASSFYTASGNTIYF. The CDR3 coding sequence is TGTGCCAGCAGCTTTTACACAGCCTCTGGAAACACCATATATTTT. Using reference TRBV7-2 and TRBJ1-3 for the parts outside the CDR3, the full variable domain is GAGVSQSPSNKVTEKGKDVELRCDPISGHTALYWYRQSLGQGLEFLIYFQGNSAPDKSGLPSDRFSAERTGGSVSTLTIQRTQQEDSAVYLCASSFYTASGNTIYFGEGSWLTVV.

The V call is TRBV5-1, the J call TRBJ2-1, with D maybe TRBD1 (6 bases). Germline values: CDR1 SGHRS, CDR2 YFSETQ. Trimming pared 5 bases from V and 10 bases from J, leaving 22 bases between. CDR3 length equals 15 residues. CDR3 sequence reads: CASSPRGPIDREQFF. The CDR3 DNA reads TGCGCCAGCAGTCCACGGGGACCTATCGACAGGGAGCAGTTCTTC.

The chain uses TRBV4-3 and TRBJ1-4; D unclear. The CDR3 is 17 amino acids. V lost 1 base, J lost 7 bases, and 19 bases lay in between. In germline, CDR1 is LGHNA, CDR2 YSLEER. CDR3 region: CASSQGRGPVEGEKLFF. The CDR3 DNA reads TGCGCCAGCAGCCAAGGGAGAGGGCCGGTAGAGGGTGAAAAACTGTTTTTT.

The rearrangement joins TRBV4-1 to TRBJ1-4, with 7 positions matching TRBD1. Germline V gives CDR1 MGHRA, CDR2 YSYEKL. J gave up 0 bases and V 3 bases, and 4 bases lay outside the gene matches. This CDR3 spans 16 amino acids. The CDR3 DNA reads TGCGCCAGCAGCCAGGGGGACAGCTCAACTAATGAAAAACTGTTTTTT. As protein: CASSQGDSSTNEKLFF.

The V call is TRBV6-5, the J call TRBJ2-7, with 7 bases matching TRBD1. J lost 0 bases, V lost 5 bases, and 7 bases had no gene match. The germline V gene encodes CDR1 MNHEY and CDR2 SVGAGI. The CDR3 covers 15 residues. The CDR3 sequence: CASSTGQVPSYEQYF. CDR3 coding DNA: TGTGCCAGCAGTACCGGACAGGTGCCCTCCTACGAGCAGTACTTC.

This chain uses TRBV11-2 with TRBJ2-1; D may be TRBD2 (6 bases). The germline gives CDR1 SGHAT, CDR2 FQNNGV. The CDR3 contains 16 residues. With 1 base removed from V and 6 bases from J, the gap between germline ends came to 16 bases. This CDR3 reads CASSLAASALTNEQFF. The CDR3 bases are TGTGCCAGCAGCTTAGCGGCTAGCGCCCTAACCAATGAGCAGTTCTTC.

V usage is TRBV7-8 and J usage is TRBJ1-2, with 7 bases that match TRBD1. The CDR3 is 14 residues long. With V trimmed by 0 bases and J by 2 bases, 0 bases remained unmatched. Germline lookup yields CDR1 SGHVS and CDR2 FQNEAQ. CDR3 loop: CASSLATGNYGYTF. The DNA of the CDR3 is TGTGCCAGCAGCTTAGCGACAGGGAACTATGGCTACACCTTC.

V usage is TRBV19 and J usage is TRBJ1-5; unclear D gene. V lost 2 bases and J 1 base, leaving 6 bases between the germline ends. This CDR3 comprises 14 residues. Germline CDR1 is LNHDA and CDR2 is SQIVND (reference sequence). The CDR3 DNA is TGTGCCAGTAGTATAACAGCCAGCAATCAGCCCCAGCATTTT. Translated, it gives CASSITASNQPQHF.

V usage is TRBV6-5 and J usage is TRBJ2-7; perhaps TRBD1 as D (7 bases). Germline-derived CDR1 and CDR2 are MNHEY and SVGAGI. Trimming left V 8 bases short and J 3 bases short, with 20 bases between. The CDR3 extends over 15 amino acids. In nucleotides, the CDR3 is TGTGCCAGCCTTCCCGGGCGGGACAGATTCTACGAGCAGTACTTC. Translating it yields CASLPGRDRFYEQYF.